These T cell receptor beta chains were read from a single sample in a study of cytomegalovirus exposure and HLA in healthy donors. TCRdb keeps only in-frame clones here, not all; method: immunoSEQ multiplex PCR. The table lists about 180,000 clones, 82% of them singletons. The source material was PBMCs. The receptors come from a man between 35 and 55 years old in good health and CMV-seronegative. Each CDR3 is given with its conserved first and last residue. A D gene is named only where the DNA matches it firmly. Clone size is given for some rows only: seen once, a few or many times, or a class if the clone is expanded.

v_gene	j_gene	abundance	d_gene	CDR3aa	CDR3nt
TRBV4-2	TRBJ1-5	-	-	CASSQGEGNQPQHF	TGTGCCAGCAGCCAAGGGGAGGGCAATCAGCCCCAGCATTTT
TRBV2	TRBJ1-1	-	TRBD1	CASRGTGILAEAFF	TGTGCCAGCAGAGGGACAGGGATTTTGGCTGAAGCTTTCTTT
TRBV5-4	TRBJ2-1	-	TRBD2	CASTSGGGGLLNEQFF	TGTGCCAGCACGTCGGGAGGGGGGGGGCTCTTAAATGAGCAGTTCTTC
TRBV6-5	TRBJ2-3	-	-	CASSPNPSGDTQYF	TGTGCCAGCAGCCCGAACCCCTCCGGTGATACGCAGTATTTT
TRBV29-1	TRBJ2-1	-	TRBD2	CSVDRAGGPNEQFF	TGCAGCGTTGATAGGGCGGGAGGGCCAAATGAGCAGTTCTTC
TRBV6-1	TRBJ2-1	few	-	CASNTDRNNEQFF	TGTGCCAGCAATACCGACAGGAACAATGAGCAGTTCTTC
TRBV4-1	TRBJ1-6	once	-	CASSQVIQANSPLHF	TGCGCCAGCAGCCAGGTGATACAGGCTAATTCACCCCTCCACTTT
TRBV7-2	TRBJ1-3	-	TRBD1	CASSSGTAGNTIYF	TGTGCCAGCAGCTCGGGGACAGCTGGAAACACCATATATTTT
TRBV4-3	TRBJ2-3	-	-	CASRETPFSDTQYF	TGCGCCAGCAGAGAGACTCCTTTTTCAGATACGCAGTATTTT
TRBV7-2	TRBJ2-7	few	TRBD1	CASSLKGQYYEQYF	TGTGCCAGCAGCTTAAAGGGACAGTACTACGAGCAGTACTTC
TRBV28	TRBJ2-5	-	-	CATRQETQYF	TGTGCCACTAGACAAGAGACCCAGTACTTC
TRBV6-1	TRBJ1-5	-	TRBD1	CASSPGQGRNQPQHF	TGTGCCAGCAGCCCCGGACAGGGGAGGAATCAGCCCCAGCATTTT
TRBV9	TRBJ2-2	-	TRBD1	CASSVIGQGARGGELFF	TGTGCCAGCAGCGTAATTGGACAGGGGGCTCGTGGCGGGGAGCTGTTTTTT
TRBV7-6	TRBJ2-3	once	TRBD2	CASSHVMGGTDTQYF	TGTGCCAGCAGCCACGTTATGGGAGGGACGGATACGCAGTATTTT
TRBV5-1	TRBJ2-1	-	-	CASSLGQSGDEQFF	TGCGCCAGCAGCCTCGGACAGAGTGGAGATGAGCAGTTCTTC
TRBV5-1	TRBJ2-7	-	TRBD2	CASRAAGVVYEQYF	TGCGCTTCCCGGGCGGCGGGAGTTGTGTACGAGCAGTACTTC
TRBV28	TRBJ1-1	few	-	CASSRRTGSEAFF	TGTGCCAGCAGTCGCCGGACCGGGAGTGAAGCTTTCTTT
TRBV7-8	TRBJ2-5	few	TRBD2	CASSFRTSGGGNQETQYF	TGTGCCAGCAGCTTCCGGACTAGCGGGGGGGGGAACCAAGAGACCCAGTACTTC
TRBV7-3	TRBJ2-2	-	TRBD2	CASSPSGGTGSNTGELFF	TGTGCCAGCAGCCCATCGGGGGGGACCGGGTCGAACACCGGGGAGCTGTTTTTT
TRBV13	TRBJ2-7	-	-	CASSLAGGVWGYEQYF	TGTGCCAGCAGCTTAGCCGGAGGGGTGTGGGGCTACGAGCAGTACTTC
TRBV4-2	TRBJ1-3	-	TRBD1	CASESNRGLGNTIYF	TGTGCCAGCGAAAGTAACAGGGGGCTTGGAAACACCATATATTTT
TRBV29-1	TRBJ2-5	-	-	CSVEDRETQYF	TGCAGCGTTGAAGATCGAGAGACCCAGTACTTC
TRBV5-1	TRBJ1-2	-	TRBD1	CASSLVASDRQYGYTF	TGCGCCAGCAGCTTGGTTGCATCGGACAGGCAGTATGGCTACACCTTC
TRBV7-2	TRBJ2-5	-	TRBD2	CASSLASGGGQETQYF	TGTGCCAGCAGCTTAGCTAGCGGGGGGGGGCAAGAGACCCAGTACTTC